The present TCR beta chain was sequenced within a study of blood T cell repertoires in COVID-19. Measured with immunoSEQ multiplex PCR; TCRdb has only the in-frame clones, and not every one. Altogether about 80,000 clones are present, roughly three quarters being singletons, with the ten largest covering about a sixth. The CDR3 extends over 14 amino acids. Losses at the gene ends were 4 bases for V and 2 bases for J; bases not matched to a gene: 0. The V gene's germline CDR1 is SQVTM and CDR2 ANQGSEA. The chain uses TRBV29-1 and TRBJ2-6; 9 nucleotides line up with TRBD2. The specimen was peripheral blood. The clonotype was recovered from a man aged 70-80 years with active or convalescent COVID-19. The CDR3 region has the DNA TGCAGCGTTGGGACTAGCGCTGGGGCCAACGTCCTGACTTTC. This translates into CSVGTSAGANVLTF.